One and the same sample provided the 22 T cell receptor beta chains below, sequenced in a study of beta chain features in type 1 diabetes. Sequenced material consisted of expressed TCRB transcripts (all of the isolated RNA was reverse transcribed). Assay used: immunoSEQ multiplex PCR; TCRdb lists only in-frame clones, some missing. The table records around 710,000 clones, roughly an eighth of them present only once. Study findings and constraints: A moderate, significant TCRB CDR3 shortening appeared in type 1 diabetes across four CD4+ subsets.

The antigens these receptors bind are not known. Sequencing used naive CD4+ T cells from blood. The receptors shown here come from a man aged 25-40 years with type 1 diabetes.

V gene TRBV4-1 combines with J gene TRBJ2-4; perhaps TRBD1 as D (5 bases). CDR3 length: 15 residues. Trimming took off 0 bases at V and 7 bases at J, with 13 bases between the two ends. Germline values: CDR1 MGHRA, CDR2 YSYEKL. The CDR3 spells CASSQEETGINIQYF. The CDR3 DNA is TGCGCCAGCAGCCAAGAAGAAACAGGCATTAACATTCAGTACTTC.

The chain joins TRBV19 to TRBJ2-1, with D unresolved. CDR3 length: 12 residues. With 3 bases removed from V and 2 bases from J, the gap between germline ends came to 2 bases. Germline V gene sequence: CDR1 LNHDA, CDR2 SQIVND (reference sequence). Here the CDR3 DNA reads TGTGCCAGTAGTATGACCTACAATGAGCAGTTCTTC. Protein sequence: CASSMTYNEQFF.

The V call is TRBV5-4, the J call TRBJ2-1; no definite D call. The germline gives CDR1 SGHNT, CDR2 YYREEE (reference sequence). Deletions cut 4 bases from V and 8 bases from J, with 10 bases between. CDR3 length: 12 amino acids. CDR3 amino acids: CASSASRDEQFF. The CDR3 coding sequence is TGTGCCAGCAGCGCGTCGCGCGATGAGCAGTTCTTC.

The chain employs TRBV11-2 and TRBJ2-3, with D maybe TRBD1 (6 bases). The V end was cut by 7 bases, the J end by 4 bases, with 12 bases between. This CDR3 spans 13 amino acids. Germline V CDR1 and CDR2: SGHAT, FQNNGV. This CDR3 is CASTWGPPDTQYF. The DNA of the CDR3 is TGTGCCAGCACGTGGGGGCCCCCAGATACGCAGTATTTT. The variable domain in full, completed from reference TRBV11-2 and TRBJ2-3, reads EAGVAQSPRYKIIEKRQSVAFWCNPISGHATLYWYQQILGQGPKLLIQFQNNGVVDDSQLPKDRFSAERLKGVDSTLKIQPAKLEDSAVYLCASTWGPPDTQYFGPGTRLTVL.

The CDR3 reads CASSPGPAESEAFF. The CDR3 nucleotides are TGTGCCAGCTCACCTGGGCCCGCTGAGTCTGAAGCTTTCTTT. The chain has TRBV18 and TRBJ1-1; D remains unclear. This CDR3 has 14 residues. Germline V gene sequence: CDR1 KGHSH, CDR2 LQKENI. Trimming took 3 bases from V and 6 from J, leaving 14 bases between them.

The chain couples TRBV4-3 to TRBJ2-3; 9 bases align to TRBD2. V gave up 5 bases and J gave up 6 bases; unmatched junction bases: 3. The V gene's germline CDR1 is LGHNA and CDR2 YSLEER. The CDR3 totals 13 residues. The CDR3 spells CASSGLAGDTQYF. The CDR3 DNA sequence: TGCGCCAGCAGCGGGCTAGCGGGGGATACGCAGTATTTT.

This clone was detected a few times. This chain links TRBV19 with TRBJ1-2; 7 bases fit TRBD1. Germline V gene data show CDR1 as LNHDA and CDR2 as SQIVND (reference sequence). V shed 7 bases, J shed 4 bases, and the junction held 6 bases outside the gene matches. This CDR3 contains 13 residues. This CDR3 reads CASTKQGTYGYTF. In nucleotides, the CDR3 is TGTGCCAGTACTAAACAGGGGACCTATGGCTACACCTTC.

The sample holds a few counts of this clone. The V and J genes are TRBV7-2 and TRBJ1-4, with a tentative D call TRBD1 (6 bases). This CDR3 is built from 15 residues. V lost 3 bases and J lost 3, with 11 bases in between. Germline V gene sequence: CDR1 SGHTA, CDR2 FQGNSA. CDR3 in amino acids: CASSFNRVANEKLFF. The CDR3 nucleotides read TGTGCCAGCAGCTTCAACAGGGTCGCTAATGAAAAACTGTTTTTT.

This clone was observed a few times. The same CDR3 can be traced to other DNA sequences in this sample. Here the CDR3 reads CASSFGQGTDTQYF. In DNA form, the CDR3 reads TGTGCCAGCAGCTTCGGACAGGGGACAGATACGCAGTATTTT. The chain joins TRBV7-2 to TRBJ2-3; 9 nucleotides agree with TRBD1. J lost 3 bases, V lost 3 bases, and 1 base had no gene match. CDR1 and CDR2 from the germline V gene are SGHTA and FQGNSA. This CDR3 region has 14 residues.

The V gene is TRBV4-3, the J gene TRBJ2-3; a weak D match, TRBD1 (5 bases). The CDR3 covers 15 residues. Germline CDR1 and CDR2: LGHNA and YSLEER. The germline V and J ends were trimmed by 2 bases and 4 bases, with 13 bases remaining between them. The CDR3 sequence: CASSQSGKAADTQYF. The DNA of the CDR3 is TGCGCCAGCAGCCAATCAGGGAAGGCGGCAGATACGCAGTATTTT.

This clone appeared a few times. The gene calls are TRBV2 and TRBJ2-7; 8 nucleotides match TRBD2. The V gene's germline CDR1 is SNHLY and CDR2 FYNNEI. With 11 bases clipped from V and 3 bases from J, the junction kept 6 bases outside the gene matches. The CDR3 is 12 residues long. Here the CDR3 DNA reads TGTGCCTACGGCAGCGGGGGCTACGAGCAGTACTTC. It is translated as CAYGSGGYEQYF.

This chain links TRBV5-1 with TRBJ2-2; the match to TRBD2 covers 11 bases. The V gene end was trimmed by 4 bases and the J gene end by 1 base; junction bases not matched to a gene: 3. The CDR3 sequence is 16 residues long. Looked up from germline, CDR1 is SGHRS and CDR2 is YFSETQ. CDR3 nucleotides: TGCGCCAGCAGCCCCGGACTAGCGGGGAACACCGGGGAGCTGTTTTTT. Translation: CASSPGLAGNTGELFF.

This clone was seen a handful of times. CDR3 nucleotides: TGTGCCAGCAGCCAAGTTCGCGCCTGGAACACTGAAGCTTTCTTT. Protein: CASSQVRAWNTEAFF. This rearrangement joins TRBV4-2 to TRBJ1-1; D gene uncertain. Germline V lookup: CDR1 LGHNA, CDR2 YNFKEQ. The CDR3 extends over 15 amino acids. Trimming pared 1 base from V and 1 base from J, leaving 10 bases between.

This clone was found a few times. CDR3 loop: CSVVAQPGTGYGYTF. The DNA for the CDR3 is TGCAGCGTTGTGGCCCAGCCAGGGACTGGCTATGGCTACACCTTC. The chain is built from TRBV29-1 and TRBJ1-2; D is possibly TRBD1 (5 bases). The V gene lost 4 bases and the J gene lost 4 bases, with 19 bases spanning the gap. Looked up from germline, CDR1 is SQVTM and CDR2 is ANQGSEA. The CDR3 runs 15 residues. The complete variable domain, with remaining parts taken from reference TRBV29-1 and TRBJ1-2, reads SAVISQKPSRDICQRGTSLTIQCQVDSQVTMMFWYRQQPGQSLTLIATANQGSEATYESGFVIDKFPISRPNLTFSTLTVSNMSPEDSSIYLCSVVAQPGTGYGYTFGSGTRLTVV.

The chain uses TRBV29-1 and TRBJ1-2; perhaps TRBD1 as D (6 bases). V gave up 5 bases and J gave up 6 bases, with 13 bases separating them. CDR3 length: 12 amino acids. Looked up from germline, CDR1 is SQVTM and CDR2 is ANQGSEA. The CDR3, as DNA: TGCAGCGTTAGGGACATTGGGGATGGCTACACCTTC. Translation: CSVRDIGDGYTF.

This clone was seen only a few times. This CDR3 reads CASSALGVAYEQYF. CDR3 DNA sequence: TGTGCCAGCAGTGCCTTAGGGGTGGCCTACGAGCAGTACTTC. The rearrangement links TRBV6-5 to TRBJ2-7, with D perhaps TRBD1 (5 bases). Germline CDR1 reads MNHEY; CDR2 reads SVGAGI. CDR3 length equals 14 residues. With 5 bases removed from V and 2 bases from J, the gap between germline ends came to 13 bases.

This clone has only a few counts. The rearrangement joins TRBV29-1 to TRBJ2-1; D is uncertain. The CDR3 has 13 residues. CDR1 is SQVTM and CDR2 is ANQGSEA in the germline V gene. V dropped 4 bases and J dropped 0 bases, with 7 bases sitting between them. This CDR3 is CSVVQSSYNEQFF. DNA for the CDR3: TGCAGCGTTGTCCAGAGCTCCTACAATGAGCAGTTCTTC.

This clone appeared a few times. This chain joins TRBV6-1 and TRBJ2-1, with 10 bases aligning to TRBD1. This CDR3 spans 13 amino acids. V shed 6 bases, J shed 6 bases, and the junction held 2 bases outside the gene matches. Germline V gene lookup returns CDR1 MNHNS and CDR2 SASEGT. The CDR3 DNA follows: TGTGCCAGCAGAAGGACAGGGGGCAATGAGCAGTTCTTC. The encoded protein is CASRRTGGNEQFF.

In this sample, this clone turned up a few times. This specimen includes other DNA sequences encoding the same CDR3. The chain has TRBV18 and TRBJ2-5, with 7 bases matching TRBD1. Losses at the gene ends were 3 bases for V and 2 bases for J; bases not matched to a gene: 0. From germline, CDR1 is KGHSH and CDR2 LQKENI. This CDR3 contains 13 residues. CDR3 residues: CASSPGQQETQYF. As DNA, the CDR3 is TGTGCCAGCTCACCGGGACAGCAAGAGACCCAGTACTTC.

This chain connects TRBV9 to TRBJ1-6, with D hard to call. This CDR3 spans 12 amino acids. V lost 1 base, J lost 7 bases, and 3 bases lay in between. Germline-derived CDR1 and CDR2 are SGDLS and YYNGEE. Written as DNA, the CDR3 is TGTGCCAGCAGCGTACAGAATTCACCCCTCCACTTT. Its protein is CASSVQNSPLHF.

This clone was seen a handful of times. The chain uses TRBV5-1 and TRBJ2-7; TRBD2 matches at 8 bases. J lost 3 bases, V lost 9 bases, and 14 bases had no gene match. CDR1 is SGHRS, CDR2 YFSETQ, per germline. The CDR3 covers 15 residues. The CDR3 loop reads CATFGGPAGDYEQYF. The CDR3, as DNA: TGCGCCACCTTCGGAGGGCCAGCGGGGGACTACGAGCAGTACTTC.

This clone was detected only a few times. The V and J genes are TRBV10-3 and TRBJ2-7; possible D gene TRBD1, 6 bases. This CDR3 is built from 15 residues. Germline V CDR1 and CDR2: ENHRY, SYGVKD. The V end lost 0 bases, the J end lost 4 bases, and 13 bases lay between the germline ends. CDR3 nucleotides: TGTGCCATCAGTGAGTCGAAGGGGGAAAGATACGAGCAGTACTTC. It yields the protein CAISESKGERYEQYF.